This passage covers 32 T cell receptor beta chains from one sample sequenced in a study of cytomegalovirus exposure and HLA in healthy donors. The PCR ran on 60 Vbeta and 13 Jbeta primers. Measured with immunoSEQ multiplex PCR; TCRdb has only the in-frame clones, and not every one. The table has about 160,000 clones, just over 75% seen once. Sequenced: PBMCs. The receptors stem from a woman between 35 and 50 years old in good health and CMV-seronegative.

This clone was picked up a small number of times. This chain connects TRBV28 to TRBJ1-2; 11 bases are a match to TRBD1. The V segment lost 7 bases and the J segment 5 bases; nucleotides outside the gene matches: 3. This CDR3 has 13 amino acids. Germline lookup yields CDR1 MDHEN and CDR2 SYDVKM. CDR3 amino acids: CASTRDRGYGYTF. CDR3 coding DNA: TGTGCCAGCACCCGGGACAGGGGGTATGGCTACACCTTC.

This chain connects TRBV2 to TRBJ2-1, with a possible D match to TRBD1 (5 bases). CDR1 SNHLY and CDR2 FYNNEI come from the germline V gene. Trimming took 7 bases from V and 5 from J, leaving 12 bases between them. The CDR3 totals 13 residues. The CDR3 is CASKVRADNEQFF. The CDR3 bases are TGTGCCAGCAAGGTCAGGGCGGACAATGAGCAGTTCTTC.

This chain joins TRBV6-5 and TRBJ1-2; 11 bases align to TRBD1. The CDR3 loop spans 13 amino acids. The germline V gene encodes CDR1 MNHEY and CDR2 SVGAGI. Trimming at V came to 7 bases and at J to 6 bases, leaving 4 bases not matched to a gene. The CDR3 DNA reads TGTGCCAGCACCCGGGACAGGGGGAATGGCTACACCTTC. Translating it yields CASTRDRGNGYTF.

About this clone itself: This sample also contains other DNA sequences that code for the same CDR3. The V gene is TRBV5-1, the J gene TRBJ2-3; D is possibly TRBD1 (5 bases). V was shortened by 3 bases and J by 2 bases, with 10 bases between the two germline ends. The CDR3 has 14 amino acids. Germline CDR1 is SGHRS and CDR2 is YFSETQ. CDR3 DNA: TGCGCCAGCAGCTCCGACAGCTCCACAGATACGCAGTATTTT. This encodes CASSSDSSTDTQYF.

In its sample, this clone was seen a few times. This chain uses TRBV9 with TRBJ2-6; D remains ambiguous. The CDR3 spans 19 residues. V lost 0 bases to trimming and J lost 0 bases, with 16 bases between them. Germline CDR1 reads SGDLS; CDR2 reads YYNGEE. The CDR3 protein is CASSVGSSQAHSGANVLTF. The CDR3 DNA reads TGTGCCAGCAGCGTAGGTTCGAGCCAGGCCCACTCTGGGGCCAACGTCCTGACTTTC.

This clone was detected only once. V is TRBV4-2 and J is TRBJ2-7, with D possibly TRBD2 on 5 matching bases. This CDR3 has 15 amino acids. Germline CDR1 reads LGHNA; CDR2 reads YNFKEQ. V lost 1 base to trimming and J lost 2 bases, with 12 bases between them. CDR3 sequence (DNA): TGTGCCAGCAGCCAAGGGACTGGTGACCCCTACGAGCAGTACTTC. It is translated as CASSQGTGDPYEQYF.

The V call is TRBV29-1, the J call TRBJ2-4, with 7 bases matching TRBD2. The germline CDR1 and CDR2 sequences are SQVTM and ANQGSEA. This CDR3 spans 18 amino acids. V dropped 1 base and J dropped 2; count of bases not matched to a gene: 14. The CDR3 spells CSVEGLQGLGGSKNIQYF. As DNA, the CDR3 is TGCAGCGTTGAAGGGTTGCAGGGCCTGGGGGGGTCCAAAAACATTCAGTACTTC.

The rearrangement links TRBV18 to TRBJ1-3; no definite D call. There are 16 residues in the CDR3. Trimming took off 2 bases at V and 0 bases at J, with 11 bases between the two ends. Germline CDR1 is KGHSH and CDR2 is LQKENI. This CDR3 is CASSPESIGSGNTIYF. DNA of the CDR3: TGTGCCAGCTCACCAGAGAGTATCGGCTCTGGAAACACCATATATTTT.

This clone has a handful of counts. The V and J genes are TRBV2 and TRBJ2-7, with D perhaps matching TRBD1 (6 bases). Trimming removed 7 bases from V and 0 bases from J, with 13 bases in between. The germline V gene encodes CDR1 SNHLY and CDR2 FYNNEI. The CDR3 runs to 14 residues. The DNA of the CDR3 is TGTGCCAGCAAGATCGACAGGAGCTCCTACGAGCAGTACTTC. This encodes CASKIDRSSYEQYF. Looking up the rest from reference TRBV2 and TRBJ2-7 gives the full variable domain: EPEVTQTPSHQVTQMGQEVILRCVPISNHLYFYWYRQILGQKVEFLVSFYNNEISEKSEIFDDQFSVERPDGSNFTLKIRSTKLEDSAMYFCASKIDRSSYEQYFGPGTRLTVT.

This chain joins TRBV19 and TRBJ2-3; D is possibly TRBD2 (5 bases). V was shortened by 9 bases and J by 1 base, with 11 bases between the two germline ends. This CDR3 is built from 13 residues. CDR1 is LNHDA and CDR2 is SQIVND in the germline V gene (reference sequence). For the CDR3, the DNA is TGTGCCAGCAGACTATCCGGCACAGATACGCAGTATTTT. This gives the protein CASRLSGTDTQYF.

The rearrangement joins TRBV11-2 to TRBJ2-2, with TRBD2 identical over 10 bases. Germline V gene sequence: CDR1 SGHAT, CDR2 FQNNGV. V lost 3 bases and J lost 7; bases outside the gene matches: 11. CDR3 length equals 17 residues. The CDR3 loop is CASSFGLAGEGGGELFF. The CDR3, as DNA: TGTGCCAGCAGCTTTGGTCTAGCGGGAGAAGGCGGCGGGGAGCTGTTTTTT.

This chain joins TRBV5-8 and TRBJ1-4; tentative D call: TRBD1 (6 bases). CDR1 is SGHTS and CDR2 is YDEGEE in the germline V gene. Trimming shortened V by 4 bases and J by 6 bases, and 13 bases separated the two germline ends. The CDR3 loop spans 14 amino acids. The CDR3 DNA reads as TGTGCCAGCAGCGAACAGGGTTTGGATGAAAAACTGTTTTTT. The encoded protein is CASSEQGLDEKLFF.

The rearrangement uses TRBV25-1 and TRBJ1-4; the match to TRBD1 covers 7 bases. Germline assignment: CDR1 MGHDK and CDR2 SYGVNS. The V and J ends lost 6 bases and 6 bases, in that order; junction bases with no gene match: 13. This CDR3 is built from 16 residues. The CDR3 reads CASSLGNRGLDEKLFF. The DNA for the CDR3 is TGTGCCAGCAGCCTAGGGAACAGGGGTTTGGATGAAAAACTGTTTTTT.

The rearrangement joins TRBV30 to TRBJ2-1; the D gene is possibly TRBD2 (7 bases). The CDR3 has 14 residues. Germline lookup yields CDR1 GTSNPN and CDR2 SVGIG (reference sequence). Trimming removed 3 bases at V and 3 bases at J, with 12 bases between. This CDR3 is CAWRGASGYNEQFF. In nucleotides, the CDR3 is TGTGCCTGGAGGGGGGCTAGCGGCTACAATGAGCAGTTCTTC.

The V gene is TRBV5-1, the J gene TRBJ1-1; 7 nucleotides match TRBD1. The junction had 5 bases not matched to a gene; V was cut back by 3 bases and J by 0 bases. Germline CDR1 is SGHRS and CDR2 is YFSETQ. This CDR3 is 15 amino acids long. This CDR3 is CASSSQQGMNTEAFF. CDR3 in DNA: TGCGCCAGCAGCTCGCAACAGGGGATGAACACTGAAGCTTTCTTT.

The V and J genes are TRBV2 and TRBJ2-5; TRBD2 agrees at 7 bases. V lost 7 bases, J lost 3 bases, and 5 bases stayed unmatched. The germline gives CDR1 SNHLY, CDR2 FYNNEI. The CDR3 covers 13 residues. The CDR3 nucleotides are TGTGCCAGCACGAGGGAGGGGAAAGAGACCCAGTACTTC. The encoded protein is CASTREGKETQYF.

The V gene is TRBV13, the J gene TRBJ2-1; 8 positions match TRBD1. Germline V gene lookup returns CDR1 PRHDT and CDR2 FYEKMQ (reference sequence). Trimming took 4 bases from V and 9 from J; bases not matched to a gene: 14. The CDR3 sequence is 16 residues long. The CDR3 DNA is TGTGCCAGCAGCTACATGGGACAGGCGGATAAGGGTGAGCAGTTCTTC. This codes for CASSYMGQADKGEQFF.

The V call is TRBV28, the J call TRBJ2-1, with D maybe TRBD2 (5 bases). The ends were cut back, 4 bases at V and 5 bases at J, with 15 bases in the middle. The CDR3 is made up of 15 amino acids. Germline CDR1 and CDR2: MDHEN and SYDVKM. CDR3 residues: CASSSPGSAHNEQFF. The CDR3 DNA follows: TGTGCCAGCAGTTCCCCGGGGTCCGCACACAATGAGCAGTTCTTC.

The chain recombines TRBV29-1 with TRBJ2-2; maybe TRBD2 (7 bases). Germline V gene data show CDR1 as SQVTM and CDR2 as ANQGSEA. The V end lost 4 bases, the J end lost 0 bases, and 15 bases lay between the germline ends. The CDR3 has 16 amino acids. The CDR3 DNA reads TGCAGCGTTGGCGGGGGCACGGGCGCGAACACCGGGGAGCTGTTTTTT. Amino acids: CSVGGGTGANTGELFF.

The CDR3 coding sequence is TGTGCCAGTAAAATAGCCAGTGGGGGCTACACCTTC. Its translation: CASKIASGGYTF. V is TRBV19 and J is TRBJ1-2; the D is unclear. The CDR3 contains 12 residues. Trimming took off 7 bases at V and 8 bases at J, with 14 bases between the two ends. Germline assignment: CDR1 LNHDA and CDR2 SQIVND (reference sequence). Complete variable domain (other parts from reference TRBV19 and TRBJ1-2): DGGITQSPKYLFRKEGQNVTLSCEQNLNHDAMYWYRQDPGQGLRLIYYSQIVNDFQKGDIAEGYSVSREKKESFPLTVTSAQKNPTAFYLCASKIASGGYTFGSGTRLTVV.

A note on this clone: Mismatch with germline at one junction end may stem from a read error. The chain has TRBV7-7 and TRBJ2-1; D is possibly TRBD2 (5 bases). CDR3 length equals 13 residues. CDR1 SSHAT and CDR2 FNYEAQ come from the germline V gene (reference sequence). CDR3: CASSLSEGNEQFF. CDR3 in DNA: TGTGCTAGCAGCTTAAGTGAGGGCAATGAGCAGTTCTTC.

The chain links TRBV5-1 to TRBJ2-3; D is perhaps TRBD1 (6 bases). The germline gives CDR1 SGHRS, CDR2 YFSETQ. The CDR3 loop spans 14 amino acids. Trimming stripped 3 bases from V and 5 bases from J, with 13 bases between. The CDR3 nucleotides are TGCGCCAGCAGCTCCGGGACAAAAGTAGATACGCAGTATTTT. This gives the protein CASSSGTKVDTQYF. The variable domain in full, with the rest retrieved from reference TRBV5-1 and TRBJ2-3, is KAGVTQTPRYLIKTRGQQVTLSCSPISGHRSVSWYQQTPGQGLQFLFEYFSETQRNKGNFPGRFSGRQFSNSRSEMNVSTLELGDSALYLCASSSGTKVDTQYFGPGTRLTVL.

The V gene is TRBV5-1, the J gene TRBJ2-7; 13 bases match TRBD2. CDR3 length equals 16 residues. CDR1 and CDR2 from the germline V gene are SGHRS and YFSETQ. V dropped 0 bases and J dropped 3; count of bases not matched to a gene: 3. CDR3 DNA sequence: TGCGCCAGCAGCTTGGACGGGACTAGCGGGATCTACGAGCAGTACTTC. Amino acids: CASSLDGTSGIYEQYF. Drawing the rest from reference TRBV5-1 and TRBJ2-7, the complete variable domain is KAGVTQTPRYLIKTRGQQVTLSCSPISGHRSVSWYQQTPGQGLQFLFEYFSETQRNKGNFPGRFSGRQFSNSRSEMNVSTLELGDSALYLCASSLDGTSGIYEQYFGPGTRLTVT.

The genes are TRBV7-9 and TRBJ1-5, with 9 bases identical to TRBD1. The CDR3 consists of 16 residues. The junction had 13 bases not matched to a gene; V was cut back by 7 bases and J by 6 bases. In germline, CDR1 is SEHNR, CDR2 FQNEAQ (reference sequence). CDR3 sequence: CASTKSGTGSVQPQHF. The DNA of the CDR3 is TGTGCCAGCACAAAAAGCGGGACAGGGAGTGTTCAGCCCCAGCATTTT.

V and J are TRBV7-2 and TRBJ1-5; possible D gene TRBD1, 5 bases. The germline V and J ends were trimmed by 4 bases and 6 bases, with 7 bases remaining between them. CDR3 length: 12 amino acids. Germline values: CDR1 SGHTA, CDR2 FQGNSA. CDR3 loop: CASSSQGQPQHF. The CDR3 coding sequence is TGTGCCAGCAGCTCCCAGGGTCAGCCCCAGCATTTT. The full variable domain, completed using reference TRBV7-2 and TRBJ1-5, is GAGVSQSPSNKVTEKGKDVELRCDPISGHTALYWYRQSLGQGLEFLIYFQGNSAPDKSGLPSDRFSAERTGGSVSTLTIQRTQQEDSAVYLCASSSQGQPQHFGDGTRLSIL.

A single count supports this clone. The V and J genes are TRBV7-2 and TRBJ2-1; D is undetermined. The CDR3 covers 11 residues. The V and J ends lost 7 bases and 12 bases respectively, with 13 bases between them. Germline-derived CDR1 and CDR2 are SGHTA and FQGNSA. CDR3 nucleotides: TGTGCCAGCACCCGATCAGGTGGGCAGTTCTTC. Protein product: CASTRSGGQFF.

The chain uses TRBV7-2 and TRBJ2-7, with 8 bases fitting TRBD1. The germline V gene has CDR1 SGHTA and CDR2 FQGNSA. After removal of 11 bases from V and 2 bases from J, the junction contained 5 bases not matched to a gene. CDR3 length equals 12 residues. In DNA form, the CDR3 reads TGTGCCTCCCGGACAGGGACCTACGAGCAGTACTTC. Its translation is CASRTGTYEQYF.

This chain uses TRBV29-1 with TRBJ2-7, with TRBD2 identical over 12 bases. CDR3 length equals 14 residues. CDR1 is SQVTM, CDR2 ANQGSEA, per germline. The trim removed 5 bases at V and 6 bases at J, leaving 8 bases unmatched. The CDR3 reads CSVIRLAGDFEQYF. For the CDR3, the DNA is TGCAGCGTTATACGACTAGCGGGAGATTTCGAGCAGTACTTC.

The gene calls are TRBV5-1 and TRBJ2-2, with D perhaps matching TRBD2 (5 bases). CDR1 is SGHRS and CDR2 is YFSETQ in the germline V gene. The CDR3 is 13 residues long. The V end lost 7 bases, the J end lost 1 base, and 8 bases lay between the germline ends. The CDR3 here is CASWEQNTGELFF. The CDR3 nucleotides are TGCGCCAGCTGGGAGCAGAACACCGGGGAGCTGTTTTTT. Variable domain in full (rest from reference TRBV5-1 and TRBJ2-2): KAGVTQTPRYLIKTRGQQVTLSCSPISGHRSVSWYQQTPGQGLQFLFEYFSETQRNKGNFPGRFSGRQFSNSRSEMNVSTLELGDSALYLCASWEQNTGELFFGEGSRLTVL.

This clone showed up just once. This same CDR3 is encoded by further DNA sequences in the sample. The chain joins TRBV18 to TRBJ1-2; tentative D call: TRBD1 (5 bases). CDR1 is KGHSH and CDR2 is LQKENI in the germline V gene. CDR3 length equals 14 residues. Trimming removed 2 bases from V and 1 base from J, with 8 bases in between. The CDR3 bases are TGTGCCAGCTCACCAGAGCAGGGTAACTATGGCTACACCTTC. Encoded protein: CASSPEQGNYGYTF.

The genes are TRBV6-6 and TRBJ1-5; perhaps TRBD1 as D (5 bases). V was clipped by 3 bases and J by 9 bases, with 12 bases between them. The germline V gene encodes CDR1 MNHNY and CDR2 SVGAGI (reference sequence). CDR3 size: 13 residues. CDR3 DNA: TGTGCCAGCAGTTATGGGCAGGGATGGCCCCAGCATTTT. This codes for CASSYGQGWPQHF.

V is TRBV7-6 and J is TRBJ2-1; 8 bases are shared with TRBD2. The CDR3 is 18 residues long. V lost 5 bases, J lost 8 bases, and 20 bases stayed unmatched. The germline V gene has CDR1 SGHVS and CDR2 FNYEAQ. The CDR3 DNA reads TGTGCCAGCAGCCCCGTCACCTTGTATGAGCGGGAGAGGCATGAGCAGTTCTTC. It codes for CASSPVTLYERERHEQFF.